The next 10 T cell receptor beta chains were all read from a single sample in a study of blood T cell repertoires in COVID-19 (dated by TCRdb to about 2020). Library generation was performed with the immunoSEQ multiplex PCR assay. TCRdb retrieved this table from immuneACCESS and kept in-frame rearrangements only. Not all clones are present; in checked studies, unresolved V genes account for under half, and no reason is known for the remainder. In this sample the table shows around 190,000 clones, roughly 87% of which occur a single time. Jointly, the top ten make up about a tenth of the sample. Sequenced sample: PBMCs or T cells enriched from blood (not recorded which). The receptors shown here come from a man aged 18 to 35 with acute COVID-19.

The chain is built from TRBV28 and TRBJ2-5; 7 positions agree with TRBD1. Germline V gene sequence: CDR1 MDHEN, CDR2 SYDVKM. The CDR3 consists of 16 residues. V was pared by 3 bases and J by 4 bases, with 11 bases of the junction left unmatched. CDR3 nucleotides: TGTGCCAGCAGTTTGTGGTCCAGGGGGAAGGGAGAGACCCAGTACTTC. As protein: CASSLWSRGKGETQYF.

V and J are TRBV7-9 and TRBJ2-1, with D maybe TRBD2 (6 bases). The ends were cut back, 2 bases at V and 8 bases at J, with 7 bases in the middle. Germline V CDR1 and CDR2: SEHNR, FQNEAQ (reference sequence). The CDR3 totals 12 residues. DNA of the CDR3: TGTGCCAGCAGCTTATCTAGCGATGAGCAGTTCTTC. The encoded protein is CASSLSSDEQFF.

V and J are TRBV6-2 or TRBV6-3 and TRBJ2-7, with 10 bases that match TRBD2. Germline loops: CDR1 MNHEY, CDR2 SVGEGT. The CDR3 contains 16 residues. V gave up 6 bases and J gave up 6 bases; unmatched junction bases: 14. The CDR3, as DNA: TGTGCCAGCAGCACAGTTCTAGCGGGAGTATCCGTCGAGCAGTACTTC. Translating gives CASSTVLAGVSVEQYF.

The chain has TRBV30 and TRBJ2-7; D unresolved. Per germline, CDR1 GTSNPN and CDR2 SVGIG (reference sequence). The CDR3 has 12 amino acids. The V end was cut by 2 bases, the J end by 13 bases, with 18 bases between. CDR3 loop: CAWSLGATSPYF. In nucleotides, the CDR3 is TGTGCCTGGAGTCTCGGAGCTACGAGCCCCTACTTC.

This clone came up a few times. The chain is built from TRBV24-1 and TRBJ2-1; 13 bases are shared with TRBD2. This CDR3 is built from 18 residues. Germline loops: CDR1 KGHDR, CDR2 SFDVKD. V dropped 3 bases and J dropped 7; count of bases not matched to a gene: 11. The CDR3 region has the DNA TGTGCCACCAGTGATACAGGACTAGCGGGAGTACGTGAGAATGAGCAGTTCTTC. Translated: CATSDTGLAGVRENEQFF.

This chain links TRBV18 with TRBJ2-1; maybe TRBD2 (5 bases). Germline lookup yields CDR1 KGHSH and CDR2 LQKENI. Trimming took off 0 bases at V and 10 bases at J, with 10 bases between the two ends. The CDR3 has 13 amino acids. The CDR3 coding sequence is TGTGCCAGCTCACCACCGGGCGGGCCCGAGCAGTTCTTC. Its protein product is CASSPPGGPEQFF.

This chain connects TRBV11-2 to TRBJ2-1, with 8 bases identical to TRBD1. Trimming removed 4 bases from V and 7 bases from J; junction bases left unmatched: 6. Germline loops: CDR1 SGHAT, CDR2 FQNNGV. The CDR3 is made up of 14 amino acids. CDR3: CASSSGGTGNEQFF. CDR3 nucleotides: TGTGCCAGCAGCTCAGGGGGCACGGGGAATGAGCAGTTCTTC. Full variable domain (missing parts from reference TRBV11-2 and TRBJ2-1): EAGVAQSPRYKIIEKRQSVAFWCNPISGHATLYWYQQILGQGPKLLIQFQNNGVVDDSQLPKDRFSAERLKGVDSTLKIQPAKLEDSAVYLCASSSGGTGNEQFFGPGTRLTVL.

The chain recombines TRBV28 with TRBJ1-2; 8 bases match TRBD1. V lost 10 bases and J lost 0; bases outside the gene matches: 7. Germline lookup yields CDR1 MDHEN and CDR2 SYDVKM. There are 14 residues in the CDR3. CDR3 bases: TGTGCCACCCCGGACAGGGAGTCTAACTATGGCTACACCTTC. This encodes CATPDRESNYGYTF.

This clone was seen only once. V gene TRBV30 combines with J gene TRBJ1-4; TRBD1 aligns across 7 bases. V lost 2 bases to trimming and J lost 5 bases; unmatched junction nucleotides: 5. Germline CDR1 and CDR2: GTSNPN and SVGIG (reference sequence). The CDR3 has 14 amino acids. The DNA for the CDR3 is TGTGCCTGGAGTCCCGACAGGGTAAATGAAAAACTGTTTTTT. The encoded protein is CAWSPDRVNEKLFF.

This clone has only one observation. The chain joins TRBV28 to TRBJ1-2, with a weak D call TRBD1 (6 bases). Per the germline V gene, CDR1 is MDHEN and CDR2 is SYDVKM. This CDR3 region has 14 residues. The V gene lost 6 bases and the J gene lost 3 bases, with 14 bases spanning the gap. The CDR3 sequence: CASRPGQTHYGYTF. CDR3 DNA: TGTGCCAGCAGACCCGGACAGACCCACTATGGCTACACCTTC.